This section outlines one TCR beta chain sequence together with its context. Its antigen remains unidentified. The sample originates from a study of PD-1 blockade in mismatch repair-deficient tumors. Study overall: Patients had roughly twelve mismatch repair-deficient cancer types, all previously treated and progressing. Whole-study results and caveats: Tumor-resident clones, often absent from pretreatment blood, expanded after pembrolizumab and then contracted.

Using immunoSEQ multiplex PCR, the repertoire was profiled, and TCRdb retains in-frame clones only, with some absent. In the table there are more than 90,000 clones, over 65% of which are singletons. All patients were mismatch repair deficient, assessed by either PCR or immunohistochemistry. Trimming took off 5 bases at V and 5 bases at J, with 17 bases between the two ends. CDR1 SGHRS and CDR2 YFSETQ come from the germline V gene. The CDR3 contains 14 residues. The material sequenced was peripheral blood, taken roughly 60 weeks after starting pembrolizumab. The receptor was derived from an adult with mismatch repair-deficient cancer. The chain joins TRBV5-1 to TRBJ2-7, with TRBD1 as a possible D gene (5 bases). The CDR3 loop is CASRLGTGDHEQYF. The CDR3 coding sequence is TGCGCCAGCAGGCTGGGAACAGGTGACCACGAGCAGTACTTC.